This T cell receptor (beta chain) was identified during a study of blood T cell repertoires in COVID-19. Across the study: The United States, Italy and Spain were the sources of the acute and convalescent COVID-19 samples. PBMCs, B-cell-depleted T cells, or T cells provided the cDNA or gDNA that made up the material.

In the original analysis: Amplification from reference gene primers served as the basis for estimated nucleated cell counts. TCRdb keeps only in-frame clones here, not all; method: immunoSEQ multiplex PCR. D and trimming come from the DNA, and the V and J calls and clone size come from that table. The sample records tens of thousands of clones, around nine tenths being singletons. Between the trimmed V and J ends, which lost 0 bases and 0 bases, there was a span of 13 bases. The CDR3 runs to 16 residues. Germline CDR1 is SGDLS and CDR2 is YYNGEE. The clonotype was recovered from a woman older than 75 with active COVID-19. The chain joins TRBV9 to TRBJ2-7, with D tentatively TRBD2 (7 bases). Sequences were obtained from peripheral blood. The CDR3 region is CASSVGWGGSSYEQYF. The CDR3 nucleotides are TGTGCCAGCAGCGTAGGATGGGGGGGCTCCTCCTACGAGCAGTACTTC.